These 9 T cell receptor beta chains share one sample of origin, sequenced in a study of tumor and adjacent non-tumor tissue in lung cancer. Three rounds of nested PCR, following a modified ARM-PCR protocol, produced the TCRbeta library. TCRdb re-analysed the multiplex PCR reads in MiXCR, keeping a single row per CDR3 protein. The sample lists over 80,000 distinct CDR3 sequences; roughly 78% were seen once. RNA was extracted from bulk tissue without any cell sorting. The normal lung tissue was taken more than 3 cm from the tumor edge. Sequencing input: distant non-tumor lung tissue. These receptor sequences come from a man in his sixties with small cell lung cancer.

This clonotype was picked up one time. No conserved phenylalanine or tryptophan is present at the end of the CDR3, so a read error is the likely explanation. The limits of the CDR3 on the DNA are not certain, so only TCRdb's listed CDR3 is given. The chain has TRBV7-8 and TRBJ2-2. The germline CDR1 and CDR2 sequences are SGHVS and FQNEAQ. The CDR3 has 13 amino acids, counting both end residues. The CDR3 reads CASSFLNTGELLL.

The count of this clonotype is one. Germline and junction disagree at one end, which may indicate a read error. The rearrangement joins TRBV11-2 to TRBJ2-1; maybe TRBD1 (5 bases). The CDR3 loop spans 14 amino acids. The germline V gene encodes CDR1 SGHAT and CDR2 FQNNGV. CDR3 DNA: TGTGCCAGCAGCTTAGAGGCAGGGTTGGTCGTGCTGTCCTTC. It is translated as CASSLEAGLVVLSF.

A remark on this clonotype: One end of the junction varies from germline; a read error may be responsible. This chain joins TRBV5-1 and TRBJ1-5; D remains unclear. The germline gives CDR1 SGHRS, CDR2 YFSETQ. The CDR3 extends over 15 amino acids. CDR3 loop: CASSLDGSTGEPRHF. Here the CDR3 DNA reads TGCGCCAGCAGCTTGGACGGTTCCACCGGGGAGCCCCGGCATTTT. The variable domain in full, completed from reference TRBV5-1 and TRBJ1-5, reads KAGVTQTPRYLIKTRGQQVTLSCSPISGHRSVSWYQQTPGQGLQFLFEYFSETQRNKGNFPGRFSGRQFSNSRSEMNVSTLELGDSALYLCASSLDGSTGEPRHFGDGTRLSIL.

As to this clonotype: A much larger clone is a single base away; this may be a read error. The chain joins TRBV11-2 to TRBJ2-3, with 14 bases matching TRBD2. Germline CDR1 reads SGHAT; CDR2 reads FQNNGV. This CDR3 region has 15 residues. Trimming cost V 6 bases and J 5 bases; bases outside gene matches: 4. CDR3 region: CASRTSGRAIDTQYF. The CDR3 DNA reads TGTGCCAGCAGGACTAGCGGGAGGGCCATAGATACGCAGTATTTT.

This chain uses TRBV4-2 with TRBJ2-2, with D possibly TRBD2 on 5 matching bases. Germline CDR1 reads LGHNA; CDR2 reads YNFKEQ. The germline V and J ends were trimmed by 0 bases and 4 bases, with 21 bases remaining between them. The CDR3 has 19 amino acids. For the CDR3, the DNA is TGTGCCAGCAGCCAAGATGGTGTTAGTGGGAGAGTAAGCACCGGGGAGCTGTTTTTT. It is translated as CASSQDGVSGRVSTGELFF.

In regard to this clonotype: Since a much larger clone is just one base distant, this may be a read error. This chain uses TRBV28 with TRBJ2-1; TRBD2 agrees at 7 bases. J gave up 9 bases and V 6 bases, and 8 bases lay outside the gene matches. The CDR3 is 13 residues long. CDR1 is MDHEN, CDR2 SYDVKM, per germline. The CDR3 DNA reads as TGTGCCAGCAGAAACCCACCGGGAGGTGAGCAGTTCTTC. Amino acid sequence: CASRNPPGGEQFF.

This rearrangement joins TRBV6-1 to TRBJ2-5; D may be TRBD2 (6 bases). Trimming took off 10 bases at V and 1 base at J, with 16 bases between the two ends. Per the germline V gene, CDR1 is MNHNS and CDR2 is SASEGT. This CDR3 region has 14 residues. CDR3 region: CANSLGGGQETQYF. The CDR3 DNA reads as TGTGCCAACTCCCTTGGGGGAGGCCAAGAGACCCAGTACTTC.

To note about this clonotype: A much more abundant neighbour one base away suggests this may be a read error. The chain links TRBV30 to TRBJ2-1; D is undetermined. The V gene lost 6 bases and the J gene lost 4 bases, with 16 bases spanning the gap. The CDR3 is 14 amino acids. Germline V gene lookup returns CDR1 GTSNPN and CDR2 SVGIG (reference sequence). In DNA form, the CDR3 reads TGTGCCTGCTCCCAGAGCCTACATTACAATGAGCAGTTCTTC. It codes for CACSQSLHYNEQFF.

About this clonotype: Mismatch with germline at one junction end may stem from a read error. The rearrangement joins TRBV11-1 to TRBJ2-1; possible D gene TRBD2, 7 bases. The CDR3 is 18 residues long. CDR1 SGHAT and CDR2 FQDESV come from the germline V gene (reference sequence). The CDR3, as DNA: TGTGCCAGCAGCTCAGAATCGAGGACTAGGGGGAGTGGTAATAAGCAGTCCTTC. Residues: CASSSESRTRGSGNKQSF.